The present TCR beta chain was sequenced within a study of T cell responses to AZD1222 COVID-19 vaccine. Study-level results: There were mostly white British donors and more females than males, and clonal diversity was possibly underestimated.

This clone came up a few times. Antigen: not known. The CDR3 is made up of 14 amino acids. The germline gives CDR1 SGHRS, CDR2 YFSETQ. V was trimmed by 4 bases and J by 1 base, leaving 9 bases between them. The table came from immunoSEQ multiplex PCR; TCRdb's copy has only in-frame clones and leaves some out. The table has fewer than 55,000 clones, approximately 79% seen once; the top ten hold 20%. This clonotype was obtained from an adult in good health. V is TRBV5-1 and J is TRBJ2-1; D call uncertain. The source was peripheral blood, collected on day 0 of MenACWY control vaccination. CDR3 region: CASSVDMSYNEQFF. Here the CDR3 DNA reads TGCGCCAGCAGCGTTGACATGTCCTACAATGAGCAGTTCTTC.